One and the same sample provided the 4 T cell receptor beta chains below, sequenced in a study of neoadjuvant nivolumab and ipilimumab in lung cancer. Sequencing was performed with immunoSEQ multiplex PCR; in TCRdb, only in-frame clones are kept and a portion is missing. The sample shows 5,500 to 7,500 clones, roughly four fifths of them seen only once. Sequencing was performed on tumor tissue, taken after neoadjuvant nivolumab, alone or with ipilimumab, at or shortly before surgery. The receptor source for this set is an adult with non-small cell lung cancer.

The chain carries TRBV6-1 and TRBJ1-2; 12 bases fit TRBD1. The V and J ends lost 10 bases and 4 bases, in that order; junction bases with no gene match: 10. The CDR3 has 15 amino acids. Germline loops: CDR1 MNHNS, CDR2 SASEGT. The CDR3 loop is CATHSGTGGVYGYTF. CDR3 coding DNA: TGTGCCACCCACTCCGGGACAGGGGGCGTCTATGGCTACACCTTC.

The rearrangement joins TRBV2 to TRBJ2-1; 8 bases map to TRBD2. From germline, CDR1 is SNHLY and CDR2 FYNNEI. The CDR3 contains 18 residues. Trimming removed 8 bases from V and 9 bases from J; junction bases left unmatched: 24. CDR3 protein: CASVGKERSGSVMSEQFF. The CDR3 bases are TGTGCCAGCGTGGGGAAGGAGCGAAGCGGGAGTGTTATGAGTGAGCAGTTCTTC.

The rearrangement links TRBV11-2 to TRBJ2-2; no clear D. The V and J ends lost 4 bases and 5 bases respectively, with 20 bases between them. The germline V gene has CDR1 SGHAT and CDR2 FQNNGV. CDR3 size: 17 residues. The CDR3, as DNA: TGTGCCAGCAGCTCACGCCCTGGAGAGGTCGGGACCGGGGAGCTGTTTTTT. It translates to CASSSRPGEVGTGELFF.

This clone was found once. The chain links TRBV6-5 to TRBJ2-7; D remains ambiguous. The V end lost 5 bases, the J end lost 3 bases, and 11 bases lay between the germline ends. This CDR3 comprises 13 residues. Germline V gene lookup returns CDR1 MNHEY and CDR2 SVGAGI. This CDR3 reads CASSPGRIYEQYF. DNA of the CDR3: TGTGCCAGCAGTCCAGGACGGATCTACGAGCAGTACTTC.